This T cell receptor (beta chain) emerged from a study of T cell responses to AZD1222 COVID-19 vaccine. Measured with immunoSEQ multiplex PCR; TCRdb has only the in-frame clones, and not every one. The profile shows roughly 130,000 clones, around 90% of them singletons. This CDR3 is 12 amino acids long. The clonotype was recovered from an adult in good health. The input for sequencing was peripheral blood, taken on day 0 of AZD1222 vaccination. The chain combines TRBV12-2 with TRBJ2-1; TRBD2 was called by the table and not checked on the DNA. TRBV12-2 is a documented pseudogene. The CDR3 DNA sequence: TGTGCAATCTGGACTAGCAACCGTGAGCAGTTCTTC. Amino acid sequence: CAIWTSNREQFF.